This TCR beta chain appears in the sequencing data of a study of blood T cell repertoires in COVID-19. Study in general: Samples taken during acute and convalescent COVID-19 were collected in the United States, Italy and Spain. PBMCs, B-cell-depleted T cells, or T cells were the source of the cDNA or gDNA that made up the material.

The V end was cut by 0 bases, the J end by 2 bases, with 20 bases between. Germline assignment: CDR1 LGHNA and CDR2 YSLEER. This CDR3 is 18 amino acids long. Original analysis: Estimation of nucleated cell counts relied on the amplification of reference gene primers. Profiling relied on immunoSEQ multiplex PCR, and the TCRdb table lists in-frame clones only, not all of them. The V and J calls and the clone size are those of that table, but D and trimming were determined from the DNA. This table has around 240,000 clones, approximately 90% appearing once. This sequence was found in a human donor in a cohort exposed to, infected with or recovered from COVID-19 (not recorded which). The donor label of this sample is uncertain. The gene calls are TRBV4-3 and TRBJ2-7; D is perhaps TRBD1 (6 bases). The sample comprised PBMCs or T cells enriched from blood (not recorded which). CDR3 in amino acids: CASSQDHGAGVGTYEQYF. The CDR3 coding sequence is TGCGCCAGCAGCCAAGATCATGGGGCAGGGGTTGGTACCTACGAGCAGTACTTC.